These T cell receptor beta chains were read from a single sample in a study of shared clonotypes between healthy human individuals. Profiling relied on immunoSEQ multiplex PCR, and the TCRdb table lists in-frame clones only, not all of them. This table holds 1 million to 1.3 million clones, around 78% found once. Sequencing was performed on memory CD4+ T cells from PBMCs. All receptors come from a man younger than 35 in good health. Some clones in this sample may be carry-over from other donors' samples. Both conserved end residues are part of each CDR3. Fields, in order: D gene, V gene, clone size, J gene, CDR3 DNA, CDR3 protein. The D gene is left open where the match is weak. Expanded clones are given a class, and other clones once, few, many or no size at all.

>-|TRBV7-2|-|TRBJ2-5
TGTGCCAGCACCCCCGCCCCTCGAGAGACCCAGTACTTC
CASTPAPRETQYF
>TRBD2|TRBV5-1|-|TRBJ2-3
TGCGCCAGCAGCTTGGGGGCGGGAGGCCCCACGTACAGCACAGATACGCAGTATTTT
CASSLGAGGPTYSTDTQYF
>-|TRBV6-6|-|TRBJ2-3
TGTGCCAGCAGTTACGGCGGGAAAGGCACAGATACGCAGTATTTT
CASSYGGKGTDTQYF
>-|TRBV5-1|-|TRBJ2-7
TGCGCCAGCAGGTGGCGGGGCTCCTACGAGCAGTACTTC
CASRWRGSYEQYF
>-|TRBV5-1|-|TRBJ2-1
TGCGCCAGCAGCTTGTTAGGAGACCCCTACAATGAGCAGTTCTTC
CASSLLGDPYNEQFF
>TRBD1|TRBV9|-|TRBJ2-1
TGTGCCAGCAGCGTAGATGACAGGGCTGGGGAGCAGTTCTTC
CASSVDDRAGEQFF
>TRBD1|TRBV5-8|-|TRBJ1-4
TGTGCCAGCAGCGCGCCGGGACAGCGAGATGAAAAACTGTTTTTT
CASSAPGQRDEKLFF
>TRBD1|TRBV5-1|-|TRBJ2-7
TGCGCCAGCAGCATGATAGGGACAGGGGGTACCGAGCAGTACTTC
CASSMIGTGGTEQYF
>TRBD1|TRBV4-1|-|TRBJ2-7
TGCGCCAGCAGCACAGGACAGGGGGCTTACGAGCAGTACTTC
CASSTGQGAYEQYF
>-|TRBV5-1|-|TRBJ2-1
TGCGCCAGCAGCTTGGTCAGGGGAGAGGACAATGAGCAGTTCTTC
CASSLVRGEDNEQFF
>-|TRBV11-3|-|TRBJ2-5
TGTGCCAGCAGCTTAGGAAGAGAGACCCAGTACTTC
CASSLGRETQYF
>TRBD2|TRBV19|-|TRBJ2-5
TGTGCCAGTAGTATTTGGGGTAGCGGGGACTCTGAGACCCAGTACTTC
CASSIWGSGDSETQYF
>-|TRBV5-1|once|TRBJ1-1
TGCGCCAGCAGCTTGGTGACGGCCATGAACACTGAAGCTTTCTTT
CASSLVTAMNTEAFF
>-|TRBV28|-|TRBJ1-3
TGTGCCAGCATCTCATGGCACTCTGGAAACACCATATATTTT
CASISWHSGNTIYF
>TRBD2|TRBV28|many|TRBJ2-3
TGTGCCAGCAGTTTTGCGGGAGGACCCACAGATACGCAGTATTTT
CASSFAGGPTDTQYF
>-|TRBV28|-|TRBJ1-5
TGTGCCAGCAGTTCCCAGGGCGGCAATCAGCCCCAGCATTTT
CASSSQGGNQPQHF
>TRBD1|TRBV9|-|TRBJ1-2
TGTGCCAGCAGCTCAGGGGGCGGCTATGGCTACACCTTC
CASSSGGGYGYTF
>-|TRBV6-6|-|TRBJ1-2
TGTGCCAGCAGCTCCTGGGATGGCTACACCTTC
CASSSWDGYTF
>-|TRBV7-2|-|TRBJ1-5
TGTGCCAGCAGCTTAGCGCCGCGCAATCAGCCCCAGCATTTT
CASSLAPRNQPQHF
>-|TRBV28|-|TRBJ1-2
TGTGCCAGCAGGGGAAAGGGGGGGCTTGGCTATGGCTACACCTTC
CASRGKGGLGYGYTF
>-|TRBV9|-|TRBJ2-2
TGTGCCAGCAGCGTAGCTTGGGTGCAGCGGCCAAACACCGGGGAGCTGTTTTTT
CASSVAWVQRPNTGELFF
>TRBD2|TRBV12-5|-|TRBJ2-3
TGTGCTAGTGGTTTAGCGGGAGGAGATACGCAGTATTTT
CASGLAGGDTQYF
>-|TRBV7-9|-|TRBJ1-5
TGTGCCATCTTCAAGACAGGCGTTGATCAGCCCCAGCATTTT
CAIFKTGVDQPQHF
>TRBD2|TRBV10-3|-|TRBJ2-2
TGTGCCATCAGCTCCTTAGGGAGGGAAAACACCGGGGAGCTGTTTTTT
CAISSLGRENTGELFF
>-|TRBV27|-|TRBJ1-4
TGTGCCAGCAGTCCCGGGGGGGCGCCGGGAAAACTGTTTTTT
CASSPGGAPGKLFF
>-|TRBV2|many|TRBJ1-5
TGTGCCAGCAGTCTAGGCCTAAGAAATCAGCCCCAGCATTTT
CASSLGLRNQPQHF
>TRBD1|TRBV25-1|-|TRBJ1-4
TGTGCCAGCAGTGGGACAGGGTTAGGAACTAATGAAAAACTGTTTTTT
CASSGTGLGTNEKLFF
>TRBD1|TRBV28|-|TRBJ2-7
TGTGCCAGCAGTTCGCCGGGACAGGGTTACGAGCAGTACTTC
CASSSPGQGYEQYF
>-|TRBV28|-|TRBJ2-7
TGTGCCAGTCGTGAACAGGGAAGCTCCTACGAGCAGTACTTC
CASREQGSSYEQYF
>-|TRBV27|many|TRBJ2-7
TGTGCCAGCAGGAGGAAAGTGGAGGGGGGGTACGAGCAGTACTTC
CASRRKVEGGYEQYF
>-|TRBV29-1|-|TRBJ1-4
TGCAGCGTTATCCAGGATAATGAAAAACTGTTTTTT
CSVIQDNEKLFF
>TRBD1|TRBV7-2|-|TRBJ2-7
TGTGCCAGCACCTCAGGGGGCGCTTGGCACGAGCAGTACTTC
CASTSGGAWHEQYF
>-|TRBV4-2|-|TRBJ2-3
TGTGCCAGCAGCCCAGGGGCCGAGAAGGGGACAGATACGCAGTATTTT
CASSPGAEKGTDTQYF
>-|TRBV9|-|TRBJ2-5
TGTGCCAGCAGCGGTAAGGGGTTTAGAGAGACCCAGTACTTC
CASSGKGFRETQYF
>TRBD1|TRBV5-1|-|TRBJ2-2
TGCGCCAGCAGCTTTGACAGGGGGCAAACCGGGGAGCTGTTTTTT
CASSFDRGQTGELFF
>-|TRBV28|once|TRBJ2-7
TGTGCCAGCAGTTTATGGGGACAAGGGTCATCCTACGAGCAGTACTTC
CASSLWGQGSSYEQYF
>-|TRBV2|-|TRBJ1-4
TGTGCCAGCAGTCGAGGCGGAGGGTTGCTGTTTTTT
CASSRGGGLLFF
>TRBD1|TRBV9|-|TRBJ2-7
TGTGCCAGCAGCACCGGGACAGGGGGCTTAGACGAGCAGTACTTC
CASSTGTGGLDEQYF
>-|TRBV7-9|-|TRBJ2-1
TGTGCCAGCAGCGAAACGACAGGACTAAATGAGCAGTTCTTC
CASSETTGLNEQFF
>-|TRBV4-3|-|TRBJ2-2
TGCGCCAGCAGCCCCGGACAGGAGCTGTTTTTT
CASSPGQELFF
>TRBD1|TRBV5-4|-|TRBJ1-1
TGTGCCAGCAGCTTAAACAGGGGCGTCGGCACTGAAGCTTTCTTT
CASSLNRGVGTEAFF
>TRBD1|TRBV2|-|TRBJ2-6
TGTGCCAGCAGTAAATACAGGACAGGGGGCACTGGGGCCAACGTCCTGACTTTC
CASSKYRTGGTGANVLTF
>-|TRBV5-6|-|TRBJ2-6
TGTGCCAGCAGCTTGGGCCTCTCTGGGGCCAACGTCCTGACTTTC
CASSLGLSGANVLTF
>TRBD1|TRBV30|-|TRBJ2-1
TGTGCCTGGGGGGACAGGTATACCTACAATGAGCAGTTCTTC
CAWGDRYTYNEQFF
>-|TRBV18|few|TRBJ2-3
TGTGCCAGCTCACAATACACAGATACGCAGTATTTT
CASSQYTDTQYF
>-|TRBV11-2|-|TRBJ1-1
TGTGCCAGCAGCTTTGACAGGATGGACACTGAAGCTTTCTTT
CASSFDRMDTEAFF
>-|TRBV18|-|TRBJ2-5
TGTGCCAGCTCACCGCCGCTATACGACAGACCGTACCTGCAAGAGACCCAGTACTTC
CASSPPLYDRPYLQETQYF